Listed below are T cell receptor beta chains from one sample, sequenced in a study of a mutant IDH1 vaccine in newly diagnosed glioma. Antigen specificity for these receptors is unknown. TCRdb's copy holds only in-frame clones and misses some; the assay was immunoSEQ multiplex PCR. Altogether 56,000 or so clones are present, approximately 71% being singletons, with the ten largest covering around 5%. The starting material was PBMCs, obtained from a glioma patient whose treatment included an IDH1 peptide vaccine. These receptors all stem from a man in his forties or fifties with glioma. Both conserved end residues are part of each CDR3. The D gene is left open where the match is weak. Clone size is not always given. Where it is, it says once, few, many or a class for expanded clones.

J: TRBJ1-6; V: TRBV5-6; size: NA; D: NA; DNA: TGTGCCAGCAGCTTGGCCAAGGGGCTTTCACCCCTCCACTTT; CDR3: CASSLAKGLSPLHF
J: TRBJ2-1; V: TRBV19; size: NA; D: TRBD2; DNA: TGTGCCAGTAGTATTGCAGGGAGGGAGGAGCAGTTCTTC; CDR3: CASSIAGREEQFF
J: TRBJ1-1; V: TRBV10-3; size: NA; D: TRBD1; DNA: TGTGCCATCAGTGAGTCGGGACAGTTGAACACTGAAGCTTTCTTT; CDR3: CAISESGQLNTEAFF
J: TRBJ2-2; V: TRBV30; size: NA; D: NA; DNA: TGTGCCTGGAGCGCATTGACAGGAGCGAACACCGGGGAGCTGTTTTTT; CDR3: CAWSALTGANTGELFF
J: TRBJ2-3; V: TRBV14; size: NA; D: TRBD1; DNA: TGTGCCAGCAGCCAAGGGCTGAGGGGGCCCACAGATACGCAGTATTTT; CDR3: CASSQGLRGPTDTQYF
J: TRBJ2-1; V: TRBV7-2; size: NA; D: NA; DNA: TGTGCCAGCAGCTTAGCGGTTAGGTCCTACAATGAGCAGTTCTTC; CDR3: CASSLAVRSYNEQFF
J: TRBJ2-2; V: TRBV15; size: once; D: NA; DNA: TGTGCCACCAGCGAGAGGGGACCGTCGAACACCGGGGAGCTGTTTTTT; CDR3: CATSERGPSNTGELFF
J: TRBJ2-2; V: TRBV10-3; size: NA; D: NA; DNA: TGTGCCATCACGGGCAGGGGTAGCACCGGGGAGCTGTTTTTT; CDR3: CAITGRGSTGELFF
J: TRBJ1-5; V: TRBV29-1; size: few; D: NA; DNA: TGCAGCGCTCTGTCCGGCAATAGCAATCAGCCCCAGCATTTT; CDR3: CSALSGNSNQPQHF
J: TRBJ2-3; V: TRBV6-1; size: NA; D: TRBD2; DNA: TGTGCCAGCTCTAGCGGGGGGCCCGGAGATACGCAGTATTTT; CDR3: CASSSGGPGDTQYF
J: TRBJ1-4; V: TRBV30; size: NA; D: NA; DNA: TGTGCCTGGAGTGTACGCGACAGTTGGAATGAAAAACTGTTTTTT; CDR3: CAWSVRDSWNEKLFF
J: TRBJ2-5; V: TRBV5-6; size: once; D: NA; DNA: TGTGCCAGCAGCTTTCCGGGTATGCAGACCCAGTACTTC; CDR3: CASSFPGMQTQYF
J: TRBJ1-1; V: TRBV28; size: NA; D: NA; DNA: TGTGCCAGCAGTCCCCCGGGGGGGTATGGAGCTTTCTTT; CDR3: CASSPPGGYGAFF
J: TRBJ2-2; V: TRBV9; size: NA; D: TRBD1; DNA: TGTGCCAGCAGCAGACGTGGACAGGGCTCCGGGGAGCTGTTTTTT; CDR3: CASSRRGQGSGELFF
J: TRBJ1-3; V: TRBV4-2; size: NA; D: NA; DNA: TGTGCCAGCAGCCAAGATGTTGGATTGAGCTCTGGAAACACCATATATTTT; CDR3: CASSQDVGLSSGNTIYF
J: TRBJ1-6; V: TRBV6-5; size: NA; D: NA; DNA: TGTGCCAGCAGGCCCCAGGGTCCGCGCTCACCCCTCCACTTT; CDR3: CASRPQGPRSPLHF
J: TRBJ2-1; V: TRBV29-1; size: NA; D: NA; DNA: TGCAGCGTTAATGGGCTCACCTACAATGAGCAGTTCTTC; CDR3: CSVNGLTYNEQFF
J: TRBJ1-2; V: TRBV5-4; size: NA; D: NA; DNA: TGTGCCAGCAGCTTGGACCTCCAGGGCTCCTACTACACCTTC; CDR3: CASSLDLQGSYYTF
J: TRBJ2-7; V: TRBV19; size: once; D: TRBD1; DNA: TGTGCCAGTACCAAAAATCATCAGGGGGCTTTTGTGTACGAGCAGTACTTC; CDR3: CASTKNHQGAFVYEQYF
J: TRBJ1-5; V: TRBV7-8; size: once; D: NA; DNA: TGTGCCAGCAGCTTAGCGGCAGGGAATCAGCCCCAGCATTTT; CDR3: CASSLAAGNQPQHF